This entry is about one T cell receptor beta chain. Its target is not known. This sample was included in a study of cytomegalovirus exposure and HLA in healthy donors. Overall study: Later analysis reported that the roughly 120 validation repertoires shared the platform of the 500 to 750 first-cohort repertoires. Whole-study results and caveats: A list of around 160 TCR beta chains associated with cytomegalovirus was given.

CDR3 size: 16 residues. Germline V gives CDR1 MNHNY, CDR2 SVGAGI (reference sequence). Trimming pared 3 bases from V and 0 bases from J, leaving 14 bases between. The validation cohort, a group of 100 to 150 subjects, included the donors and was separate from the roughly 670-subject first cohort. The protocol was immunoSEQ multiplex PCR, while the TCRdb copy is restricted to in-frame clones and leaves out a portion. The repertoire includes about 360,000 clones, 86% of them detected once, and approximately 0.86% sits in the top ten. The chain is built from TRBV6-6 and TRBJ1-1; D remains unclear. The specimen was PBMCs. The TCR was taken from a woman aged 18-29 years in good health and CMV-seronegative. CDR3 nucleotide sequence: TGTGCCAGCAGTTATGGTGCCCGCAACATGAACACTGAAGCTTTCTTT. This codes for CASSYGARNMNTEAFF.